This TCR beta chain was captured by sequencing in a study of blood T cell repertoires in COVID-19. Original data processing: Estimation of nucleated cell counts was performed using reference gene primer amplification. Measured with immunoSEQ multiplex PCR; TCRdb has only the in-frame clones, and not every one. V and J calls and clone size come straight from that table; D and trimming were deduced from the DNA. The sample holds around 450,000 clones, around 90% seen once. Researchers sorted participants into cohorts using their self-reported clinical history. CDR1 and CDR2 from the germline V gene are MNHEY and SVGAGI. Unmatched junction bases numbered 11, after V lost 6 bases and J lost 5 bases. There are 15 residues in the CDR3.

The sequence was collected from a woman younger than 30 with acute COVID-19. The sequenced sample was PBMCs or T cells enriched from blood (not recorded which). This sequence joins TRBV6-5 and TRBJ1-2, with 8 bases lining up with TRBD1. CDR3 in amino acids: CASSYLGQGGYGYTF. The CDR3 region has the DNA TGTGCCAGCAGCTACCTCGGACAGGGAGGGTATGGCTACACCTTC.